The 18 T cell receptor beta chains given below trace back to one sample, sequenced in a study of blood T cell repertoires in COVID-19. Clones were sequenced by immunoSEQ multiplex PCR, and TCRdb holds only the in-frame ones, with some missing. This table has roughly 100,000 clones, roughly 90% appearing once. Material for sequencing was peripheral blood. The origin of the receptors is a human donor in a cohort sampled during active COVID-19.

This sequence joins TRBV7-9 and TRBJ2-7; tentatively, D is TRBD2 (5 bases). V lost 10 bases and J 1 base, leaving 11 bases between the germline ends. The CDR3 spans 12 residues. Per the germline V gene, CDR1 is SEHNR and CDR2 is FQNEAQ (reference sequence). For the CDR3, the DNA is TGTGCCACCCTCGCGGGTTCCTACGAGCAGTACTTC. This translates into CATLAGSYEQYF.

The chain employs TRBV5-1 and TRBJ1-3; a possible D gene is TRBD1 (6 bases). Trimming stripped 1 base from V and 4 bases from J, with 9 bases between. CDR3 length equals 14 residues. The V gene's germline CDR1 is SGHRS and CDR2 YFSETQ. CDR3 protein: CASSLTGSGNTIYF. The CDR3 nucleotides are TGCGCCAGCAGCTTGACAGGGTCCGGAAACACCATATATTTT.

The gene calls are TRBV5-6 and TRBJ2-7; 9 bases are shared with TRBD1. The junction had 5 bases not matched to a gene; V was cut back by 2 bases and J by 5 bases. The CDR3 extends over 14 amino acids. CDR1 is SGHDT, CDR2 YYEEEE, per germline. DNA of the CDR3: TGTGCCAGCAGCTTTCCGGGACAGGGCGACGAGCAGTACTTC. Its protein is CASSFPGQGDEQYF.

The CDR3 here is CASVSRGQPQHF. The CDR3 coding sequence is TGTGCCAGCGTATCCAGGGGTCAGCCCCAGCATTTT. The chain combines TRBV6-5 with TRBJ1-5, with TRBD1 as a possible D gene (6 bases). Trimming left V 8 bases short and J 6 bases short, with 11 bases between. Germline V lookup: CDR1 MNHEY, CDR2 SVGAGI. The CDR3 runs 12 residues.

The rearrangement joins TRBV4-2 to TRBJ2-1, with a weak D call TRBD1 (7 bases). Germline CDR1 is LGHNA and CDR2 is YNFKEQ. The CDR3 consists of 18 residues. V lost 0 bases to trimming and J lost 5 bases, with 20 bases between them. The CDR3 coding sequence is TGTGCCAGCAGCCAAGATCCAACAGGGGCTAGCGCCAACAATGAGCAGTTCTTC. Encoded protein: CASSQDPTGASANNEQFF.

The CDR3 coding sequence is TGTGCCAGCAGCCAAGAGTTAGTGACTAGCTCCTACAATGAGCAGTTCTTC. Its protein product is CASSQELVTSSYNEQFF. This sequence joins TRBV4-2 and TRBJ2-1, with D perhaps TRBD2 (6 bases). The CDR3 consists of 17 residues. Per the germline V gene, CDR1 is LGHNA and CDR2 is YNFKEQ. Between the trimmed V and J ends, which lost 0 bases and 0 bases, there was a span of 12 bases.

This chain uses TRBV2 with TRBJ1-3, with D maybe TRBD1 (6 bases). This CDR3 comprises 14 residues. V dropped 10 bases and J dropped 0 bases, with 13 bases sitting between them. Germline lookup yields CDR1 SNHLY and CDR2 FYNNEI. CDR3 DNA: TGTGCCACAGTATTACAGGGCTCTGGAAACACCATATATTTT. Its translation: CATVLQGSGNTIYF.

This clone was seen only once. The chain recombines TRBV13 with TRBJ2-1; 11 positions match TRBD1. CDR1 and CDR2 from the germline V gene are PRHDT and FYEKMQ (reference sequence). With 1 base clipped from V and 3 bases from J, the junction kept 5 bases outside the gene matches. CDR3 length: 17 residues. CDR3 residues: CASSLVGTGGVYNEQFF. The CDR3, as DNA: TGTGCCAGCAGCTTAGTAGGGACAGGGGGGGTCTACAATGAGCAGTTCTTC.

This clone was found once. V and J are TRBV15 and TRBJ2-2; TRBD1 is a possible D gene (5 bases). This CDR3 is 15 amino acids long. Germline V gene data show CDR1 as LNHNV and CDR2 as YYDKDF (reference sequence). The ends were cut back, 10 bases at V and 4 bases at J, with 19 bases in the middle. The CDR3 is CASTPGYLSTGELFF. The CDR3 bases are TGTGCCAGCACCCCAGGGTATTTGAGCACCGGGGAGCTGTTTTTT.

CDR3 amino acids: CASSSYRGDTQYF. The CDR3 nucleotides are TGTGCCAGCAGTTCGTACAGGGGAGATACGCAGTATTTT. This chain uses TRBV27 with TRBJ2-3, with 7 bases fitting TRBD1. Germline trimming cut 4 bases from V and 5 bases from J; bases unmatched to any gene: 3. The CDR3 extends over 13 amino acids. Germline values: CDR1 MNHEY, CDR2 SMNVEV (reference sequence).

The chain joins TRBV5-4 to TRBJ2-5; possible D gene TRBD1, 6 bases. The CDR3 covers 15 residues. The germline CDR1 and CDR2 sequences are SGHNT and YYREEE (reference sequence). V was clipped by 4 bases and J by 1 base, with 14 bases between them. CDR3 sequence: CASSPITGSQETQYF. In nucleotides, the CDR3 is TGTGCCAGCAGCCCAATCACAGGGTCCCAAGAGACCCAGTACTTC. Looking up the rest from reference TRBV5-4 and TRBJ2-5 gives the full variable domain: ETGVTQSPTHLIKTRGQQVTLRCSSQSGHNTVSWYQQALGQGPQFIFQYYREEENGRGNFPPRFSGLQFPNYSSELNVNALELDDSALYLCASSPITGSQETQYFGPGTRLLVL.

The J gene is TRBJ2-5, the V gene TRBV6-6; a weak D match, TRBD2 (5 bases). Trimming cost V 0 bases and J 2 bases, with 10 bases left between them. The CDR3 has 15 amino acids. In germline, CDR1 is MNHNY, CDR2 SVGAGI (reference sequence). DNA for the CDR3: TGTGCCAGCAGTTACTCTGCGGGTTGGCAAGAGACCCAGTACTTC. Translating gives CASSYSAGWQETQYF.

This rearrangement joins TRBV4-3 to TRBJ2-6; 8 bases are shared with TRBD1. The germline CDR1 and CDR2 sequences are LGHNA and YSLEER. The CDR3 loop spans 16 amino acids. V was pared by 5 bases and J by 2 bases, with 5 bases of the junction left unmatched. In DNA, the CDR3 is TGCGCCAGCAGCGGACAGGGAAGCGCTGGGGCCAACGTCCTGACTTTC. Translated: CASSGQGSAGANVLTF.

J is TRBJ2-1 and V is TRBV19; 12 bases are a match to TRBD2. The J segment lost 1 base and the V segment lost 5 bases, leaving 12 bases of the junction unmatched. The CDR3 runs 19 residues. Looked up from germline, CDR1 is LNHDA and CDR2 is SQIVND (reference sequence). In DNA form, the CDR3 reads TGTGCCAGTAGTTCCAAACCGCGACTAGCGGGAGCGTCCTACAATGAGCAGTTCTTC. Protein product: CASSSKPRLAGASYNEQFF.

The chain uses TRBV2 and TRBJ2-1; the match to TRBD2 covers 9 bases. The length of the CDR3 is 13 residues. V lost 4 bases, J lost 16 bases, and 11 bases stayed unmatched. Germline values: CDR1 SNHLY, CDR2 FYNNEI. The DNA for the CDR3 is TGTGCCAGCAGTGTGTCGCGGGAGGGAATCCGATTCTTC. Its translation is CASSVSREGIRFF.

The V call is TRBV6-1, the J call TRBJ2-7; 8 bases are shared with TRBD2. Germline V gene lookup returns CDR1 MNHNS and CDR2 SASEGT. Trimming at V came to 4 bases and at J to 0 bases, leaving 14 bases not matched to a gene. This CDR3 is built from 18 residues. This CDR3 is CASSGPPGRALTSYEQYF. Here the CDR3 DNA reads TGTGCCAGCAGTGGACCCCCCGGGAGGGCCTTAACCTCCTACGAGCAGTACTTC.

This clone was recorded only once. The genes are TRBV28 and TRBJ2-7; 7 bases align to TRBD2. The CDR3 length is 12 residues. Germline V CDR1 and CDR2: MDHEN, SYDVKM. V lost 6 bases to trimming and J lost 6 bases; unmatched junction nucleotides: 5. The CDR3 loop is CASRRESPEQYF. For the CDR3, the DNA is TGTGCCAGCAGGCGGGAGTCTCCCGAGCAGTACTTC.

The CDR3 nucleotides are TGCGCCAGCAGCCATTCAGGGGGCCCGCAGGAGACCCAGTACTTC. It is translated as CASSHSGGPQETQYF. The J gene is TRBJ2-5, the V gene TRBV4-1; TRBD1 aligns across 8 bases. Germline CDR1 is MGHRA and CDR2 is YSYEKL. This CDR3 has 15 amino acids. Unmatched junction bases numbered 8, after V lost 3 bases and J lost 5 bases.